Listed below are T cell receptor beta chains from one sample, sequenced in a study of somatic mutations in cytotoxic T cells in rheumatoid arthritis. The repertoire was sequenced with immunoSEQ multiplex PCR; TCRdb's copy has only in-frame clones and lacks some. The sample carries 15,000 to 20,000 clones, more than 70% recorded once. Sequencing used CD8+ T cells sorted from blood. Receptors originate from an adult with rheumatoid arthritis. The CDR3 runs from the conserved cysteine through the conserved F or W. The D gene is left open where the match is weak. Size tells how often a clone was seen (once, few, many) or the class of an expanded clone, and some rows leave it out.

few	TRBV7-9	TRBD2	TRBJ2-7	CASSWGGNEQYF	TGTGCCAGCAGCTGGGGGGGGAACGAGCAGTACTTC
-	TRBV10-2	-	TRBJ2-7	CASRSEGFHEQYF	TGCGCCAGCCGCTCGGAGGGCTTCCACGAGCAGTACTTC
-	TRBV5-5	-	TRBJ1-2	CASSLAGTYGYTF	TGTGCCAGCAGCTTGGCGGGAACCTATGGCTACACCTTC
-	TRBV27	-	TRBJ2-7	CASRRGPYEQYF	TGTGCCAGCAGGCGGGGGCCCTACGAGCAGTACTTC
-	TRBV6-5	TRBD1	TRBJ2-7	CASSYGQGATYEQYF	TGTGCCAGCAGTTACGGACAGGGGGCCACCTACGAGCAGTACTTC
-	TRBV7-9	TRBD1	TRBJ1-5	CASSATGTGGQPQHF	TGTGCCAGCAGCGCCACCGGGACAGGGGGTCAGCCCCAGCATTTT
-	TRBV25-1	TRBD2	TRBJ2-7	CASSDGRYSYEQYF	TGTGCCAGCAGCGACGGGAGGTACTCCTACGAGCAGTACTTC
-	TRBV4-1	TRBD2	TRBJ2-7	CASSLGTSASYEQYF	TGCGCCAGCAGCCTCGGAACTAGCGCCTCCTACGAGCAGTACTTC
-	TRBV18	-	TRBJ2-7	CASSPTSTDYEQYF	TGTGCCAGCTCACCGACATCTACGGACTACGAGCAGTACTTC
-	TRBV5-1	-	TRBJ2-7	CASSLGWDYEQYF	TGCGCCAGCAGCTTGGGATGGGATTACGAGCAGTACTTC
-	TRBV6-4	-	TRBJ2-1	CASRRTSSYNEQFF	TGTGCCAGCAGAAGGACTTCCTCCTACAATGAGCAGTTCTTC
-	TRBV19	TRBD2	TRBJ2-3	CASSSGGETDTQYF	TGTGCCAGTAGTTCCGGGGGGGAAACAGATACGCAGTATTTT
once	TRBV6-1	TRBD2	TRBJ2-1	CASSDGGEQFF	TGTGCCAGCAGTGACGGGGGGGAGCAGTTCTTC
-	TRBV29-1	-	TRBJ2-1	CSVEGASGSSYNEQFF	TGCAGCGTTGAAGGAGCTAGTGGAAGCTCCTACAATGAGCAGTTCTTC
medium-sized	TRBV6-1	-	TRBJ1-2	CASSEFAENYGYTF	TGTGCCAGCAGTGAATTCGCAGAAAACTATGGCTACACCTTC
-	TRBV6-4	-	TRBJ2-6	CASSELQGSGANVLTF	TGTGCCAGCAGTGAGCTTCAGGGTTCTGGGGCCAACGTCCTGACTTTC
-	TRBV6-1	-	TRBJ2-1	CASSDGLALYNEQFF	TGTGCCAGCAGTGATGGGCTAGCCCTATACAATGAGCAGTTCTTC
medium-sized	TRBV19	-	TRBJ2-7	CASSGRDGNYEQYF	TGTGCCAGTAGTGGACGGGACGGGAACTACGAGCAGTACTTC
-	TRBV15	TRBD2	TRBJ2-3	CATSREAGGADTQYF	TGTGCCACCAGCAGAGAAGCGGGAGGTGCAGATACGCAGTATTTT
-	TRBV14	-	TRBJ1-4	CASSHSQGFEKLFF	TGTGCCAGCAGCCATTCCCAGGGTTTTGAAAAACTGTTTTTT
few	TRBV28	-	TRBJ1-5	CAVGGDQPQHF	TGTGCCGTGGGCGGGGATCAGCCCCAGCATTTT
-	TRBV29-1	TRBD1	TRBJ1-1	CSVERYRGLAEAFF	TGCAGCGTTGAAAGGTACAGGGGGCTCGCTGAAGCTTTCTTT
few	TRBV7-9	-	TRBJ1-2	CASSLERGENYGYTF	TGTGCCAGCAGCTTAGAGAGGGGCGAAAACTATGGCTACACCTTC
-	TRBV28	-	TRBJ1-4	CASRDERREKLFF	TGTGCCAGCAGGGATGAACGGCGCGAAAAACTGTTTTTT
-	TRBV4-1	-	TRBJ2-1	CASSRNTGTEQFF	TGCGCCAGCAGCCGCAATACCGGGACAGAGCAGTTCTTC
-	TRBV18	-	TRBJ1-4	CASSPRVGTRNEKLFF	TGTGCCAGCTCACCAAGGGTCGGGACACGTAATGAAAAACTGTTTTTT
-	TRBV7-9	-	TRBJ1-2	CASRGVEGLNYGYTF	TGTGCCAGCAGGGGGGTAGAAGGGTTGAACTATGGATACACCTTC
-	TRBV5-1	-	TRBJ1-4	CASSLGQDEKLFF	TGCGCCAGCAGCTTGGGCCAGGATGAAAAACTGTTTTTT
-	TRBV5-4	TRBD2	TRBJ2-7	CASSLVGGGSYEQYF	TGTGCCAGCAGCTTGGTTGGCGGGGGGTCCTACGAGCAGTACTTC
-	TRBV29-1	TRBD2	TRBJ2-7	CSARLAGLTHEQYF	TGCAGCGCCCGACTAGCGGGACTAACCCACGAGCAGTACTTC
-	TRBV9	-	TRBJ1-2	CASSLTTQDNYGYTF	TGTGCCAGCAGCCTCACGACACAGGACAACTATGGCTACACCTTC
-	TRBV2	-	TRBJ1-5	CASSESRPDQPQHF	TGTGCCAGCAGTGAATCGCGCCCGGATCAGCCCCAGCATTTT
once	TRBV5-1	-	TRBJ1-2	CASSLARGLNYGYTF	TGCGCCAGCAGCTTGGCCAGGGGATTAAACTATGGCTACACCTTC
-	TRBV6-1	-	TRBJ2-7	CASSEAAGLGYEQYF	TGTGCCAGCAGTGAAGCGGCGGGGTTAGGCTACGAGCAGTACTTC
-	TRBV5-1	-	TRBJ2-5	CASSPEGGRQETQYF	TGCGCCAGCAGCCCGGAGGGGGGAAGACAAGAGACCCAGTACTTC
few	TRBV27	-	TRBJ2-3	CASSFIIGTDTQYF	TGTGCCAGCAGTTTTATAATTGGCACAGATACGCAGTATTTT
-	TRBV27	-	TRBJ2-3	CASSPLGGTDTQYF	TGTGCCAGCAGCCCGTTGGGGGGCACAGATACGCAGTATTTT
-	TRBV5-1	-	TRBJ2-7	CASSQFGTDSYEQYF	TGCGCCAGCAGCCAGTTCGGGACTGACTCCTACGAGCAGTACTTC
once	TRBV5-6	-	TRBJ2-5	CASSPRESGETQYF	TGTGCCAGCAGCCCCCGCGAGTCAGGAGAGACCCAGTACTTC
once	TRBV29-1	TRBD2	TRBJ2-1	CSGGGYEQFF	TGCAGCGGGGGGGGGTATGAGCAGTTCTTC
-	TRBV10-3	TRBD1	TRBJ1-3	CAISESVGTGTGNTIYF	TGTGCCATCAGTGAGTCCGTCGGGACAGGGACTGGAAACACCATATATTTT
-	TRBV7-6	-	TRBJ2-3	CASSSREGTDTQYF	TGTGCCAGCAGCTCCCGCGAGGGCACAGATACGCAGTATTTT
-	TRBV6-4	TRBD1	TRBJ2-3	CASSERGGSPTDTQYF	TGTGCCAGCAGTGAACGAGGGGGCAGCCCTACAGATACGCAGTATTTT
-	TRBV9	-	TRBJ1-1	CASSVGGENTEAFF	TGTGCCAGCAGCGTAGGAGGGGAGAACACTGAAGCTTTCTTT
-	TRBV29-1	TRBD2	TRBJ2-5	CSGKGGLALSETQYF	TGCAGCGGGAAAGGAGGACTAGCCTTGTCAGAGACCCAGTACTTC
-	TRBV4-1	TRBD1	TRBJ2-1	CASSQGQLYNEQFF	TGCGCCAGCAGCCAGGGACAGTTGTACAATGAGCAGTTCTTC
-	TRBV6-5	TRBD1	TRBJ2-7	CASRNGQGDIYEQYF	TGTGCCAGCAGAAACGGACAGGGGGATATTTACGAGCAGTACTTC
-	TRBV7-9	-	TRBJ2-3	CASSFGGTDTQYF	TGTGCCAGCAGCTTCGGGGGCACAGATACGCAGTATTTT
few	TRBV6-5	-	TRBJ2-7	CASSSGVYEQYF	TGTGCCAGCAGTTCAGGGGTTTACGAGCAGTACTTC
-	TRBV30	-	TRBJ1-4	CAWSVEGVHEKLFF	TGTGCCTGGAGTGTCGAGGGGGTACATGAAAAACTGTTTTTT
-	TRBV5-1	-	TRBJ1-1	CASSLAQGGVTEAFF	TGCGCCAGCAGCTTGGCGCAGGGCGGGGTTACTGAAGCTTTCTTT
-	TRBV19	TRBD2	TRBJ2-7	CASSPGLAGVYEQYF	TGTGCCAGTAGTCCCGGACTAGCGGGAGTCTACGAGCAGTACTTC
-	TRBV15	-	TRBJ2-7	CATSRVGSSGEQYF	TGTGCCACCAGCAGAGTCGGCAGCTCGGGCGAGCAGTACTTC